These 8 T cell receptor beta chains share one sample of origin, sequenced in a study of T cells after posttransplantation cyclophosphamide (dated by TCRdb to the mid-2010s). The treatment or condition label, as the study defines it: high-dose cyclophosphamide on days +3 and +4 as single-agent GVHD prophylaxis. Busulfan and fludarabine conditioning, a related or unrelated marrow graft, and cyclophosphamide on days +3 and +4 were given to PTCy patients. The library was prepared using the immunoSEQ multiplex PCR assay. Imported from immuneACCESS, the table was reduced by TCRdb to in-frame sequences with V and J called. These copies leave out some clones; in studies compared against another copy, an unresolved V gene accounts for under half, and the cause of the remainder is not known. The sample table holds 4,200 or so clones, of which roughly 81% were seen once. The top ten hold around a sixth of the sample.

Here the sequenced sample was PBMCs, taken after an allogeneic stem cell transplant with post-transplant cyclophosphamide. These receptors were taken from a female patient aged 50-65 years who received an allogeneic stem cell transplant from a related donor, was CMV-positive, and had no GVHD. After a transplant, some T cells may be the graft donor's own cells.

The rearrangement joins TRBV10-1 to TRBJ2-3; TRBD1 aligns across 11 bases. Germline assignment: CDR1 WNHNN and CDR2 SYGVQD (reference sequence). The CDR3 loop spans 16 amino acids. V lost 4 bases, J lost 4 bases, and 7 bases stayed unmatched. The CDR3 protein is CASSAARTGGPDTQYF. CDR3 coding DNA: TGCGCCAGCAGTGCCGCCCGGACAGGGGGCCCAGATACGCAGTATTTT.

The chain recombines TRBV5-1 with TRBJ1-2, with D possibly matching TRBD1 (6 bases). The V gene lost 0 bases and the J gene lost 2 bases, with 8 bases spanning the gap. Germline V CDR1 and CDR2: SGHRS, YFSETQ. This CDR3 has 14 amino acids. CDR3 sequence reads: CASSLVQGNYGYTF. DNA for the CDR3: TGCGCCAGCAGCTTGGTGCAGGGGAACTATGGCTACACCTTC.

The chain couples TRBV7-2 to TRBJ1-1; a possible D gene is TRBD1 (5 bases). The CDR3 totals 15 residues. The germline V gene has CDR1 SGHTA and CDR2 FQGNSA. V lost 4 bases and J lost 0, with 12 bases in between. CDR3 loop: CASSSRRGLNTEAFF. The CDR3 DNA reads as TGTGCCAGCAGCTCGAGGAGGGGATTGAACACTGAAGCTTTCTTT.

The chain carries TRBV19 and TRBJ1-2; D possibly corresponds to TRBD1 (5 bases). Germline CDR1 reads LNHDA; CDR2 reads SQIVND (reference sequence). Trimming pared 7 bases from V and 8 bases from J, leaving 17 bases between. The CDR3 has 13 amino acids. The CDR3 nucleotides are TGTGCCAGTAAAATCGGGGGGGGAATCGGCTACACCTTC. Protein product: CASKIGGGIGYTF. The full variable domain, with the rest looked up from reference TRBV19 and TRBJ1-2, is DGGITQSPKYLFRKEGQNVTLSCEQNLNHDAMYWYRQDPGQGLRLIYYSQIVNDFQKGDIAEGYSVSREKKESFPLTVTSAQKNPTAFYLCASKIGGGIGYTFGSGTRLTVV.

The chain carries TRBV19 and TRBJ1-2, with 7 bases lining up with TRBD1. Trimming took 5 bases from V and 4 from J; bases not matched to a gene: 13. The CDR3 has 16 amino acids. Germline CDR1 reads LNHDA; CDR2 reads SQIVND (reference sequence). The CDR3 coding sequence is TGTGCCAGTAGTTTATTGTGGACAGGAACCCGCTATGGCTACACCTTC. It translates to CASSLLWTGTRYGYTF.

This chain joins TRBV4-1 and TRBJ2-1, with 7 positions matching TRBD2. J was trimmed by 4 bases and V by 6 bases; bases with no gene match: 12. The CDR3 runs to 16 residues. Germline V gene sequence: CDR1 MGHRA, CDR2 YSYEKL. The CDR3 loop reads CASRPTLAQDYNEQFF. The CDR3 DNA reads as TGCGCCAGCAGACCTACACTAGCGCAGGATTACAATGAGCAGTTCTTC.

The CDR3 region is CASSPGASKETQYF. DNA for the CDR3: TGTGCCAGCTCACCCGGAGCTAGCAAAGAGACCCAGTACTTC. The J gene is TRBJ2-5, the V gene TRBV18; D possibly corresponds to TRBD2 (5 bases). This CDR3 contains 14 residues. Germline loops: CDR1 KGHSH, CDR2 LQKENI. Trimming cost V 3 bases and J 3 bases, with 11 bases left between them.

The chain recombines TRBV7-2 with TRBJ2-1; TRBD1 agrees at 12 bases. V lost 1 base, J lost 8 bases, and 6 bases stayed unmatched. The CDR3 contains 16 residues. The germline V gene encodes CDR1 SGHTA and CDR2 FQGNSA. CDR3 coding DNA: TGTGCCAGCAGCTTAGATCTGGGACAGGGGGCCGATGAGCAGTTCTTC. Amino acids: CASSLDLGQGADEQFF.